The rows below give T cell receptor beta chains drawn from one sample of a study of STAT5B mutations in CD4+ large granular lymphocyte leukemia. Only in-frame clones appear in the TCRdb table, and some are missing; sequencing was by immunoSEQ multiplex PCR. Of about 24,000 clones in the sample, about two thirds were seen once. Sequencing was carried out using CD4+ T cells from blood buffy coats. These receptors originate from a human donor in good health. The conserved cysteine and the conserved F or W are not part of the CDR3 here. The order of the fields is CDR3 protein, V gene, CDR3 length, clone size. Some rows mark clone size as missing; the rest say once, few, many or name a class of expanded clone.

CDR3aa: SVEDYDGYT; v_gene: TRBV29-1; len: 9; abundance: .
CDR3aa: ASRNGGGNTIY; v_gene: TRBV2; len: 11; abundance: .
CDR3aa: ASSPAIGQGPNTEAF; v_gene: TRBV9; len: 15; abundance: .
CDR3aa: ASSLPPGGGEQF; v_gene: TRBV4-2; len: 12; abundance: .
CDR3aa: ASRKQGGDEQY; v_gene: TRBV19; len: 11; abundance: .
CDR3aa: ASSPRNSNEQF; v_gene: TRBV6-6; len: 11; abundance: .
CDR3aa: ASSFRDTLAYEQY; v_gene: TRBV9; len: 13; abundance: .
CDR3aa: ASSQTGAVLDTQY; v_gene: TRBV7-2; len: 13; abundance: .
CDR3aa: ASSLVPGQVTYEQY; v_gene: TRBV5-1; len: 14; abundance: once
CDR3aa: ASSADTYTEAF; v_gene: TRBV2; len: 11; abundance: few
CDR3aa: ASSLKQNTEAF; v_gene: TRBV18; len: 11; abundance: .
CDR3aa: ASSQEVVSRSPLH; v_gene: TRBV6-6; len: 13; abundance: .
CDR3aa: ASSVTDRNNSPLH; v_gene: TRBV5-1; len: 13; abundance: .
CDR3aa: ASSGRREAEAF; v_gene: TRBV7-9; len: 11; abundance: .
CDR3aa: ASSVEVHGDYGYT; v_gene: TRBV9; len: 13; abundance: .
CDR3aa: ASSATGAQETQY; v_gene: TRBV5-1; len: 12; abundance: .
CDR3aa: ASRDGPHLSYGYT; v_gene: TRBV6-1; len: 13; abundance: .
CDR3aa: ASSDPGKSWTSFNGYT; v_gene: TRBV6-1; len: 16; abundance: .
CDR3aa: ASSSIKDRVFDEQY; v_gene: TRBV27; len: 14; abundance: .
CDR3aa: ASSLKNRGRNSNQPQH; v_gene: TRBV7-8; len: 16; abundance: .
CDR3aa: ASSLTSGGSYEQY; v_gene: TRBV5-4; len: 13; abundance: .
CDR3aa: ASSLVGGGYTEAF; v_gene: TRBV5-1; len: 13; abundance: .
CDR3aa: ASSGWLRGSGNEQF; v_gene: TRBV7-2; len: 14; abundance: .
CDR3aa: AISESPGSLASGANVLT; v_gene: TRBV10-3; len: 17; abundance: few
CDR3aa: ASSIGQAGGEAF; v_gene: TRBV19; len: 12; abundance: once
CDR3aa: ASSVGGNTGELF; v_gene: TRBV9; len: 12; abundance: .
CDR3aa: AISEPGSSYEQY; v_gene: TRBV10-3; len: 12; abundance: .
CDR3aa: ASSQTTVGVTYNSPLH; v_gene: TRBV4-1; len: 16; abundance: .
CDR3aa: ASSPLTGRRGNTEAF; v_gene: TRBV11-2; len: 15; abundance: .
CDR3aa: ASSPGLPDTSYEQY; v_gene: TRBV18; len: 14; abundance: few
CDR3aa: ASGLVHGRGHEKLF; v_gene: TRBV12-5; len: 14; abundance: .
CDR3aa: ASSPPGDTNYGYT; v_gene: TRBV18; len: 13; abundance: .
CDR3aa: ASSAQGLGNTEAF; v_gene: TRBV2; len: 13; abundance: .
CDR3aa: ASSQRDINTGELF; v_gene: TRBV4-1; len: 13; abundance: .
CDR3aa: ASSGTGVGEAF; v_gene: TRBV5-4; len: 11; abundance: few
CDR3aa: ASSRSGSYNEQF; v_gene: TRBV14; len: 12; abundance: .
CDR3aa: ASRDRGHSDGYT; v_gene: TRBV19; len: 12; abundance: .
CDR3aa: ASSLDGQGREKLF; v_gene: TRBV11-3; len: 13; abundance: .
CDR3aa: ASRPDFGAYT; v_gene: TRBV6-1; len: 10; abundance: few
CDR3aa: ASSIDNRESYGYT; v_gene: TRBV19; len: 13; abundance: .
CDR3aa: ATSRGGPTGELF; v_gene: TRBV11-3; len: 12; abundance: .
CDR3aa: ASIASSNTEAF; v_gene: TRBV2; len: 11; abundance: .
CDR3aa: ASKGGTTTNEKLF; v_gene: TRBV19; len: 13; abundance: .
CDR3aa: ASSPQTGTGCT; v_gene: TRBV19; len: 11; abundance: .
CDR3aa: ASSKRDRGLNTEAF; v_gene: TRBV5-6; len: 14; abundance: .
CDR3aa: ASSLVSPMNTEAF; v_gene: TRBV28; len: 13; abundance: few
CDR3aa: ASHTLNTEAF; v_gene: TRBV5-4; len: 10; abundance: few
CDR3aa: ASSKGSRGRASNQPQH; v_gene: TRBV21-1; len: 16; abundance: .
CDR3aa: ASSLSAGQGLGTEAF; v_gene: TRBV11-3; len: 15; abundance: once
CDR3aa: ASSYSAGGGFWPQH; v_gene: TRBV6-5; len: 14; abundance: few
CDR3aa: AVGETGGYSPLH; v_gene: TRBV18; len: 12; abundance: few
CDR3aa: ASSLMGGGLNQPQH; v_gene: TRBV7-8; len: 14; abundance: .
CDR3aa: ASTPGGTSGYEQY; v_gene: TRBV28; len: 13; abundance: .
CDR3aa: ASSLRAANTGELF; v_gene: TRBV5-1; len: 13; abundance: .
CDR3aa: ASSFQGSLTYEQY; v_gene: TRBV7-2; len: 13; abundance: .
CDR3aa: ASSPSGTGNEKLF; v_gene: TRBV4-2; len: 13; abundance: .
CDR3aa: ASYSSGLVGYGYT; v_gene: TRBV28; len: 13; abundance: once
CDR3aa: ASSFRGSNEKLF; v_gene: TRBV5-6; len: 12; abundance: .
CDR3aa: ASLHPGRNEKLF; v_gene: TRBV4-1; len: 12; abundance: .